This passage covers 29 T cell receptor beta chains from one sample sequenced in a study of response to subunit inactivated influenza vaccine. TCRdb reprocessed the RT-PCR reads with MiXCR, giving one entry per CDR3 protein. The sample includes just over 300,000 distinct CDR3 sequences, about 20% of them seen just once. This specimen consisted of PBMCs from blood, obtained 21 months after vaccination. The receptors derive from a man between 50 and 75 years old who received an inactivated influenza vaccine.

The CDR3 region has the DNA TGCGCCAGCAGCCTGGGGGACAGGGGGCATGAGACCCAGTACTTC. This translates into CASSLGDRGHETQYF. The rearrangement uses TRBV5-1 and TRBJ2-5; 12 bases align to TRBD1. The CDR3 loop spans 15 amino acids. Per the germline V gene, CDR1 is SGHRS and CDR2 is YFSETQ. V lost 4 bases and J lost 5; bases outside the gene matches: 6.

This rearrangement joins TRBV28 to TRBJ2-2; D remains ambiguous. V was clipped by 3 bases and J by 4 bases, with 6 bases between them. CDR3 length equals 13 residues. Germline CDR1 is MDHEN and CDR2 is SYDVKM. This CDR3 reads CASSFVSTGELFF. The DNA for the CDR3 is TGTGCCAGCAGTTTTGTGAGCACCGGGGAGCTGTTTTTT.

Points on this clonotype: One junction end does not reproduce the germline sequence, and a read error may be involved. The chain has TRBV20-1 and TRBJ1-4, with D perhaps matching TRBD1 (5 bases). CDR1 is DFQATT, CDR2 SNEGSKA, per germline (reference sequence). This CDR3 comprises 15 residues. Here the CDR3 DNA reads TGCAGTGTTTTGGGGCCGGACATTGGGTGGGAAAAACTGTTATTT. Protein: CSVLGPDIGWEKLLF.

V gene TRBV5-1 combines with J gene TRBJ2-2; no firm D call. This CDR3 has 15 residues. Trimming removed 1 base at V and 0 bases at J, with 7 bases between. Germline V lookup: CDR1 SGHRS, CDR2 YFSETQ. CDR3 DNA: TGCGCCAGCAGCTTGACGGGTCCGAACACCGGGGAGCTGTTTTTT. This gives the protein CASSLTGPNTGELFF.

This chain connects TRBV5-1 to TRBJ2-3; the D call may be TRBD1 or TRBD2 (5 bases each). This CDR3 is 15 amino acids long. Looked up from germline, CDR1 is SGHRS and CDR2 is YFSETQ. The V end lost 4 bases, the J end lost 0 bases, and 12 bases lay between the germline ends. As DNA, the CDR3 is TGCGCCAGCAGCGTGCCCCGGGACAGCACAGATACGCAGTATTTT. Its protein product is CASSVPRDSTDTQYF.

The chain is built from TRBV24-1 and TRBJ2-5; D is possibly TRBD1 (6 bases). V was trimmed by 6 bases and J by 5 bases, leaving 12 bases between them. This CDR3 is built from 13 residues. The germline V gene encodes CDR1 KGHDR and CDR2 SFDVKD. The DNA of the CDR3 is TGTGCCACCAGTCCAGGGGCGGAGGAGACCCAGTACTTC. Amino acid sequence: CATSPGAEETQYF.

This clonotype was observed a few times. The chain joins TRBV4-1 to TRBJ1-5; D gene unclear. The germline gives CDR1 MGHRA, CDR2 YSYEKL. V shed 3 bases and J shed 5 bases, with 8 bases lying between them. The CDR3 runs to 13 residues. The CDR3 nucleotides are TGCGCCAGCAGCCAGAGCCAGGATCAGCCCCAGCATTTT. This encodes CASSQSQDQPQHF.

The chain uses TRBV12-3 or TRBV12-4 and TRBJ1-2; 10 positions match TRBD1. The length of the CDR3 is 14 residues. The ends lost 5 bases at V and 7 bases at J; junction bases unmatched: 7. This CDR3 reads CASSLTGGAGGYTF. CDR3 in DNA: TGTGCCAGCAGTCTGACAGGGGGCGCGGGTGGCTACACCTTC.

This sequence joins TRBV12-3 or TRBV12-4 and TRBJ1-1, with 7 nucleotides matching TRBD1. Unmatched junction bases numbered 9, after V lost 5 bases and J lost 3 bases. This CDR3 region has 15 residues. Written as DNA, the CDR3 is TGTGCCAGCAGTCCATCGACAGGGACCTACACTGAAGCTTTCTTT. Its translation is CASSPSTGTYTEAFF.

The sample holds a few counts of this clonotype. The J gene is TRBJ1-2, the V gene TRBV12-3 or TRBV12-4, with a tentative D call TRBD1 (5 bases). V lost 3 bases and J 8 bases, leaving 16 bases between the germline ends. The CDR3 runs 14 residues. As DNA, the CDR3 is TGTGCCAGCAGTTTGGGGGACCGAATGAGGGGCTACACCTTC. This translates into CASSLGDRMRGYTF.

This clonotype was counted at least ten times. This chain uses TRBV5-6 with TRBJ1-5; 7 nucleotides agree with TRBD1. CDR3 length: 16 amino acids. The germline V gene encodes CDR1 SGHDT and CDR2 YYEEEE. Unmatched junction bases numbered 11, after V lost 3 bases and J lost 5 bases. Here the CDR3 DNA reads TGTGCCAGCAGCTACTGGACAGGACTAGTCCATCAGCCCCAGCATTTT. Its protein is CASSYWTGLVHQPQHF.

There are a few counts of this clonotype. This chain joins TRBV11-2 and TRBJ2-1; 9 positions agree with TRBD2. CDR1 is SGHAT and CDR2 is FQNNGV in the germline V gene. With 5 bases clipped from V and 8 bases from J, the junction kept 16 bases outside the gene matches. The CDR3 is 17 amino acids. CDR3 sequence: CASSPPRAGGKGDEQFF. The CDR3 DNA reads TGTGCCAGCAGCCCACCCCGTGCGGGAGGGAAAGGAGATGAGCAGTTCTTC.

Comments on this clonotype: Compared with germline, one end of the junction differs, possibly owing to a read error. The V and J genes are TRBV10-2 and TRBJ1-6; D is ambiguous. CDR1 and CDR2 (germline): WSHSY, SAAADI. The CDR3 extends over 14 amino acids. CDR3 residues: CASSDSLPNSALHF. The CDR3 DNA reads as TGCGCCAGCAGTGATTCCCTTCCTAATTCAGCCCTCCACTTT.

This clonotype has only a few counts. The chain has TRBV18 and TRBJ1-1, with no clear D. This CDR3 has 12 amino acids. V lost 3 bases and J 7 bases, leaving 9 bases between the germline ends. In germline, CDR1 is KGHSH, CDR2 LQKENI. DNA of the CDR3: TGTGCCAGCTCACCCCCAACTCGTGAAGCTTTCTTT. Its translation is CASSPPTREAFF.

This clonotype was seen more than once but under ten times. V gene TRBV18 combines with J gene TRBJ1-3; D is perhaps TRBD1 (6 bases). The germline V gene encodes CDR1 KGHSH and CDR2 LQKENI. This CDR3 region has 15 residues. Trimming left V 3 bases short and J 3 bases short, with 12 bases between. This CDR3 is CASSPQQGGGNTIYF. DNA of the CDR3: TGTGCCAGCTCACCGCAACAGGGAGGTGGAAACACCATATATTTT.

The chain carries TRBV11-2 and TRBJ2-1; 7 bases fit TRBD2. CDR3 length: 17 amino acids. Germline V lookup: CDR1 SGHAT, CDR2 FQNNGV. The J segment lost 1 base and the V segment lost 2 bases, leaving 8 bases of the junction unmatched. Here the CDR3 DNA reads TGTGCCAGCAGCTTATTGGCGGGAGTATCTTCCTACAATGAGCAGTTCTTC. It translates to CASSLLAGVSSYNEQFF.

The gene calls are TRBV4-3 and TRBJ1-1; no clear D gene. The CDR3 is 13 residues long. The V end was cut by 0 bases, the J end by 7 bases, with 9 bases between. The germline CDR1 and CDR2 sequences are LGHNA and YSLEER. CDR3 nucleotide sequence: TGCGCCAGCAGCCAAGATGTTTCAGTTGAAGCTTTCTTT. It encodes CASSQDVSVEAFF.

Comment on this clonotype: The junction departs from the called germline gene at one end, perhaps through a read error. The chain employs TRBV12-3 or TRBV12-4 and TRBJ1-3; D not resolved. The CDR3 spans 19 residues. CDR3 in amino acids: CTSSLSLGRLTISGNTIYF. As DNA, the CDR3 is TGTACCAGCAGTTTAAGTTTAGGCAGGCTTACTATCTCTGGAAACACCATATATTTT.

The J gene is TRBJ1-1, the V gene TRBV5-5, with a tentative D call TRBD1 (5 bases). Germline assignment: CDR1 SGHKS and CDR2 YYEKEE (reference sequence). Trimming took off 2 bases at V and 4 bases at J, with 9 bases between the two ends. The CDR3 extends over 13 amino acids. The CDR3 DNA follows: TGTGCCAGCAGCTTCCCCAGGGCCACTGAAGCTTTCTTT. Translating gives CASSFPRATEAFF. Full variable domain (remainder filled in from reference TRBV5-5 and TRBJ1-1): DAGVTQSPTHLIKTRGQQVTLRCSPISGHKSVSWYQQVLGQGPQFIFQYYEKEERGRGNFPDRFSARQFPNYSSELNVNALLLGDSALYLCASSFPRATEAFFGQGTRLTVV.

The V call is TRBV20-1, the J call TRBJ2-1; D gene uncertain. The CDR3 loop spans 15 amino acids. The V gene lost 0 bases and the J gene lost 7 bases, with 16 bases spanning the gap. The V gene's germline CDR1 is DFQATT and CDR2 SNEGSKA (reference sequence). The CDR3 DNA sequence: TGCAGTGCTAGAGACCCATTCGACCCCAGGAATGAGCAGTTCTTC. It encodes CSARDPFDPRNEQFF.

This chain connects TRBV20-1 to TRBJ2-1; TRBD1 or TRBD2 may be the D gene (6 bases each). This CDR3 has 13 amino acids. V lost 5 bases and J lost 9, with 17 bases in between. Germline loops: CDR1 DFQATT, CDR2 SNEGSKA (reference sequence). CDR3 sequence reads: CSAPSYGGSEQFF. The CDR3 bases are TGCAGTGCTCCATCCTACGGGGGCAGTGAGCAGTTCTTC.

This clonotype was seen only a few times. V gene TRBV10-3 combines with J gene TRBJ2-3; 7 bases match TRBD1. With 10 bases clipped from V and 3 bases from J, the junction kept 10 bases outside the gene matches. Germline assignment: CDR1 ENHRY and CDR2 SYGVKD. The CDR3 loop spans 14 amino acids. The CDR3 coding sequence is TGTGCCACCTTTCACAGGGGTAGTACAGATACGCAGTATTTT. It codes for CATFHRGSTDTQYF.

The rearrangement links TRBV12-3 or TRBV12-4 to TRBJ1-2; 8 bases are shared with TRBD1. This CDR3 contains 17 residues. The CDR3 nucleotides read TGTACCCGCAGCTCTGGGGCAGGGGGCCGGGAAAGTTATGGCTACACCTTC. Residues: CTRSSGAGGRESYGYTF.

The genes are TRBV14 and TRBJ2-5, with D possibly being TRBD2 (6 bases). In germline, CDR1 is SGHDN, CDR2 FVKESK. Between the trimmed V and J ends, which lost 2 bases and 0 bases, there was a span of 7 bases. This CDR3 has 14 amino acids. CDR3 sequence: CASSQWRDQETQYF. CDR3 DNA sequence: TGTGCCAGCAGCCAATGGAGGGACCAAGAGACCCAGTACTTC.

This clonotype has a handful of counts. The chain joins TRBV5-1 to TRBJ1-4; TRBD1 matches at 7 bases. CDR1 is SGHRS, CDR2 YFSETQ, per germline. CDR3 length equals 15 residues. The V and J ends lost 4 bases and 5 bases, in that order; junction bases with no gene match: 8. The CDR3 loop is CASSGRTGENEKLFF. Written as DNA, the CDR3 is TGCGCCAGCAGCGGAAGGACAGGCGAGAATGAAAAACTGTTTTTT.

The J gene is TRBJ1-5, the V gene TRBV2; possible D gene TRBD1, 6 bases. V dropped 3 bases and J dropped 0 bases, with 9 bases sitting between them. The CDR3 has 15 residues. The germline gives CDR1 SNHLY, CDR2 FYNNEI. The CDR3 sequence: CASSEGQTSNQPQHF. Here the CDR3 DNA reads TGTGCCAGCAGTGAGGGACAAACTAGCAATCAGCCCCAGCATTTT.

The chain has TRBV5-1 and TRBJ2-3, with D hard to call. Germline values: CDR1 SGHRS, CDR2 YFSETQ. The CDR3 runs to 13 residues. Trimming took off 0 bases at V and 4 bases at J, with 6 bases between the two ends. CDR3 nucleotides: TGCGCCAGCAGCTTGGATCGGGCAGATACGCAGTATTTT. Translation: CASSLDRADTQYF.

By its share, this clonotype is medium-sized (0.01 to 0.1%). This sequence joins TRBV25-1 and TRBJ1-2; 9 positions match TRBD1. CDR3 length: 14 amino acids. V lost 1 base, J lost 6 bases, and 3 bases stayed unmatched. Germline V gives CDR1 MGHDK, CDR2 SYGVNS. CDR3 DNA sequence: TGTGCCAGCAGTGAATCCGGGACAGGGAATGGCTACACCTTC. Its protein is CASSESGTGNGYTF.

Here the CDR3 reads CASSNTGDVLEKLFF. The CDR3, as DNA: TGTGCCAGCAGTAACACAGGGGACGTTCTGGAAAAACTGTTTTTT. The chain recombines TRBV6-2 or TRBV6-3 with TRBJ1-4; TRBD1 matches at 7 bases. Germline V gene sequence: CDR1 MNHEY, CDR2 SVGEGT. V lost 5 bases, J lost 8 bases, and 11 bases stayed unmatched. This CDR3 comprises 15 residues.